This T cell receptor (beta chain) is drawn from a study of vaccination and CD4 T cells after COVID-19. In the study overall: Convalescent cases consisted of six males and four females, of whom two were Hispanic.

The Oncomine TCR Beta short-read assay was applied to DNA of cultured CD4+ T cells. TCRdb used MiXCR to reprocess the PCR reads, holding one entry per CDR3 protein. The sample includes about 6,600 distinct CDR3 sequences, approximately 20% of them seen just once. V shed 5 bases and J 2 bases; nucleotides not matched to a gene: 6. There are 15 residues in the CDR3. Germline CDR1 is MNHEY and CDR2 is SMNVEV (reference sequence). Treatment: roughly 10-day PBMC culture with coronavirus spike peptide pools or control peptides (ViraFEST assay). The table lists this clonotype with a few counts. Its antigen is currently unknown.

The sequences come from CD4+ T cells from blood, cultured in vitro, collected after SARS-CoV-2 vaccination. This rearrangement joins TRBV27 to TRBJ1-2, with TRBD1 identical over 9 bases. This clonotype was obtained from a human donor who had recovered from COVID-19. The CDR3 protein is CASSPRDRVNYGYTF. The CDR3 coding sequence is TGTGCCAGCAGTCCTCGGGACAGGGTGAACTATGGCTACACCTTC.